This T cell receptor beta chain was identified in a study of cytomegalovirus exposure and HLA in healthy donors. Germline V gene sequence: CDR1 SGHDT, CDR2 YYEEEE. This CDR3 has 12 amino acids. The PCR was carried out with 60 Vbeta primers and 13 Jbeta primers. Assay used: immunoSEQ multiplex PCR; TCRdb lists only in-frame clones, some missing. The repertoire consists of about 160,000 clones, with over 70% occurring once and the leading ten covering around 7%. This clone was seen only once. The rearrangement links TRBV5-6 to TRBJ2-5, with TRBD1 as a possible D gene (5 bases). The J call may be in error: the DNA end matches TRBJ2-7 better. The sequenced material came from PBMCs. The sequence derives from a woman aged 35 to 49 in good health and CMV-seropositive. As DNA, the CDR3 is TGTGCCAGCAGCGTACAGGCCTACGAGCAGTACTTC. Translation gives CASSVQAYEQYF.